This T cell receptor (beta chain) was sequenced for a study of cytomegalovirus exposure and HLA in healthy donors. TCRdb keeps only in-frame clones here, not all; method: immunoSEQ multiplex PCR. There are 100,000 to 150,000 clones in the sample; around nine tenths occur only once, and 1.4% lies in the top ten. This CDR3 is 15 amino acids long. J was trimmed by 7 bases and V by 4 bases; bases with no gene match: 12. Germline CDR1 reads MGHRA; CDR2 reads YSYEKL. The origin of this receptor is a man aged 25 to 40 in good health and CMV-seronegative. The chain recombines TRBV4-1 with TRBJ2-7, with TRBD1 matching 8 bases. Material: PBMCs. CDR3 protein: CASSPSGTGKKEQYF. The CDR3 nucleotides read TGCGCCAGCAGCCCGTCGGGGACAGGCAAGAAGGAGCAGTACTTC.